This is a list of T cell receptor beta chains from one sample in a study of T cells after yellow fever vaccination. TCRdb re-called the 5' RACE reads with MiXCR, one entry per CDR3 protein. In the table there are under 600,000 distinct CDR3 sequences, around an eighth of which are singletons. The specimen was PBMCs, collected on the day of the yellow fever booster vaccination. The receptors here all came from a man aged 30 to 45 who received the YFV17D yellow fever vaccine. CDR3s include the opening cysteine and the closing phenylalanine or tryptophan. A D gene is named only where the DNA matches it firmly. Clone sizes are given selectively: once, few, many, or a class where the clone is expanded.

clone size,V gene,J gene,D gene,CDR3 DNA,CDR3 protein
.,TRBV7-2,TRBJ1-5,.,TGTGCCAGCAGCTTGCCAGGGAGCAAGCCCCAGCATTTT,CASSLPGSKPQHF
.,TRBV27,TRBJ2-1,TRBD2,TGTGCCAGCAGTTTACCCGGGACTAGCGGGAGGGGGGCTGGTGAGCAGTTCTTC,CASSLPGTSGRGAGEQFF
few,TRBV30,TRBJ2-2,.,TGTGCCTGGAGTCGATCGGGCACCGGGGAGCTGTTTTTT,CAWSRSGTGELFF
few,TRBV5-1,TRBJ2-1,TRBD1,TGCGCCAGCAGGGTTCAGGGGGAAGGTGAGCAGTTCTTC,CASRVQGEGEQFF
few,TRBV20-1,TRBJ2-5,.,TGCAGTGCTAGAGATGGGGCAGAGCAAGAGACCCAGTACTTC,CSARDGAEQETQYF
few,TRBV15,TRBJ2-5,.,TGTGCCACCAGCAGAGACGAAGGGCTAGAGACCCAGTACTTC,CATSRDEGLETQYF
many,TRBV7-2,TRBJ2-1,TRBD2,TGTGCCAGCAGCTTAGTTAGCGGGTGGGACAATGAGCAGTTCTTC,CASSLVSGWDNEQFF
many,TRBV5-4,TRBJ2-4,.,TGTGCCAGCAGCCGTTATGTGTGGGGGACCAAAAACATTCAGTACTTC,CASSRYVWGTKNIQYF
few,TRBV7-9,TRBJ1-5,.,TGTGCCAGCAGCTTAGAGTCCAACAATCAGCCCCAGCATTTT,CASSLESNNQPQHF
.,TRBV6-5,TRBJ2-1,.,TGTGCCAGCAGTTACAGGCTACCTAGCTGGGGGTCAGAGCAGTTCTTC,CASSYRLPSWGSEQFF
.,TRBV7-9,TRBJ2-5,TRBD1,TGTGCCAGCAGCGAACTGACAGGGCAAGAGACCCAGTACTTC,CASSELTGQETQYF
.,TRBV4-3,TRBJ2-7,TRBD1,TGCGCCAGCAGCCAACGGACAGGGCACTACGAGCAGTACTTC,CASSQRTGHYEQYF
few,TRBV6-5,TRBJ2-1,TRBD2,TGTGCCAGCAGTTATTCGACTAGCGGGAGGGGGAATGAGCAGTTCTTC,CASSYSTSGRGNEQFF
.,TRBV7-9,TRBJ1-4,TRBD1,TGTGCCAGCAGCCGGACAGGGGAAGAAAAACTGTTTTTT,CASSRTGEEKLFF
few,TRBV5-1,TRBJ2-3,.,TGCGCCAGCAGCTTGGTGGTCGGGGGCCCCACCACAGATACGCAGTATTTT,CASSLVVGGPTTDTQYF
few,TRBV10-2,TRBJ2-1,.,TGCGCCAGCAGTCCGTGGGAGGCCTCCTACAATGAGCAGTTCTTC,CASSPWEASYNEQFF
few,TRBV5-1,TRBJ2-5,TRBD2,TGCGCCAGCAGCTTGGGAAGAGGACTAGCGGCAGACCGCCAAGAGACCCAGTACTTC,CASSLGRGLAADRQETQYF
.,TRBV18,TRBJ2-1,TRBD2,TGTGCCAGCTCACCGGGTTCGGCGGGAGGCCGCCACAATGAGCAGTTCTTC,CASSPGSAGGRHNEQFF
few,TRBV9,TRBJ2-1,.,TGTGCCAGCAGCACATCCGGGACAAACAATGAGCAGTTCTTC,CASSTSGTNNEQFF
few,TRBV6-5,TRBJ2-5,.,TGTGCCAGCAGTTTGGACAGATCTGATGTGGAGACCCAGTACTTC,CASSLDRSDVETQYF
.,TRBV12-3/TRBV12-4,TRBJ1-2,.,TGTGCCAGCAGTCTCAGGGAGGCTGCGAGCGGCTACACCTTC,CASSLREAASGYTF
.,TRBV20-1,TRBJ2-7,.,TGCAGTGCGAACAATCCGGGAGTCCCCTCCTACGAGCAGTACTTC,CSANNPGVPSYEQYF
.,TRBV3-1,TRBJ1-3,.,TGTGCCAGCAGCCAAGACACCCTCTCTGGAAACACCATATATTTT,CASSQDTLSGNTIYF
many,TRBV12-3/TRBV12-4,TRBJ1-2,TRBD1,TGTGCCAGCAGTTACGGACAGGGTGATGGCTACACCTTC,CASSYGQGDGYTF
few,TRBV5-1,TRBJ1-6,TRBD1,TGCGCCAGCAGCTTAGCAGGGGGGGATTCACCCCTCCACTTT,CASSLAGGDSPLHF
few,TRBV29-1,TRBJ1-1,.,TGCAGCGTTGAGGAGTTCAGGGGATCCACTGAAGCTTTCTTT,CSVEEFRGSTEAFF
.,TRBV29-1,TRBJ2-2,.,TGCAGCGTTGATCAGGGGCGCACCGGGGAGCTGTTTTTT,CSVDQGRTGELFF
many,TRBV28,TRBJ2-3,TRBD2,TGTGCCAGCAGGACCCTAGCGGGAGTGGGAGATACGCAGTATTTT,CASRTLAGVGDTQYF
.,TRBV20-1,TRBJ2-5,.,TGCAGTGCCGAGGCTCGGGGCAAAGAGACCCAGTACTTC,CSAEARGKETQYF
few,TRBV4-1,TRBJ2-5,.,TGCGCCAGCAGCCAAGATTTCCGCGGATTTCAAGAGACCCAGTACTTC,CASSQDFRGFQETQYF
many,TRBV9,TRBJ1-1,.,TGTGCCAGCAGCGAAAGAGACGGCAGAATGGACACTGAAGCTTTCTTT,CASSERDGRMDTEAFF
many,TRBV10-3,TRBJ2-3,.,TGTGCCATCAGTGAGTCGAGGGTGGATACGCAGTATTTT,CAISESRVDTQYF
few,TRBV7-2,TRBJ2-3,TRBD1,TGTGCCAGCAGCTCGAACAGGGGCGCAGATACGCAGTATTTT,CASSSNRGADTQYF
.,TRBV5-6,TRBJ2-7,.,TGTGCCATCGGCCCGAGGCTCCTATGCTACGAGCAGTACTTC,CAIGPRLLCYEQYF